This TCR beta chain was sequenced in a study of T cell responses to AZD1222 COVID-19 vaccine. Repertoires were generated with immunoSEQ multiplex PCR, while TCRdb's copy carries only in-frame clones and drops some. The repertoire holds more than 120,000 clones, with over 75% as singletons. Points from the study as a whole: Sampling captured repertoires only after the peak T cell response. The sample set comprised mostly white British donors with more females, and clonal diversity was possibly underestimated.

Note on this clone: Its target is not known.

Per germline, CDR1 SGHRS and CDR2 YFSETQ. Trimming removed 1 base from V and 1 base from J; junction bases left unmatched: 3. There are 15 residues in the CDR3. The material sequenced was peripheral blood, taken 28 days after the second dose of the MenACWY control vaccine. J is TRBJ1-1 and V is TRBV5-1; TRBD1 matches 8 bases. This TCR was recovered from an adult who received the MenACWY meningococcal vaccine as a control. DNA of the CDR3: TGCGCCAGCAGCTTGTCTGACAGGGGGAACACTGAAGCTTTCTTT. This encodes CASSLSDRGNTEAFF.